This T cell receptor beta chain was retrieved from a study of regulatory T cells in long-lasting Graves disease. Sequencing libraries for TCR beta were prepared with iRepertoire HTBI primers and Arm-PCR of CDR3 regions. MiXCR was run by TCRdb on the multiplex PCR reads, yielding one entry per CDR3 protein. This table has fewer than 650,000 distinct CDR3 sequences, 16% appearing once. The time point is: newly diagnosed GD, antithyroid drugs for less than 3 months. Isolated PBMC RNA provided the starting material for the TCR library. These data are also associated with another study on T cells in Graves' hyperthyroidism and ophthalmopathy. That source adds: Before onset, by a median of about seven months, the model predicted ophthalmopathy.

The TCR comes from a man in his late teens or twenties with Graves disease. This specimen consisted of peripheral blood mononuclear cells (PBMCs), obtained at new diagnosis, from a patient treated with antithyroid drugs.

CDR3 region: CASSQVWDLEQYF. The CDR3 DNA sequence: TGCGCCAGCAGCCAAGTGTGGGACTTAGAGCAGTACTTC. J is TRBJ2-7 and V is TRBV4-1, with a possible D match to TRBD2 (6 bases). From germline, CDR1 is MGHRA and CDR2 YSYEKL. CDR3 length equals 13 residues. Deletions cut 1 base from V and 7 bases from J, with 11 bases between.